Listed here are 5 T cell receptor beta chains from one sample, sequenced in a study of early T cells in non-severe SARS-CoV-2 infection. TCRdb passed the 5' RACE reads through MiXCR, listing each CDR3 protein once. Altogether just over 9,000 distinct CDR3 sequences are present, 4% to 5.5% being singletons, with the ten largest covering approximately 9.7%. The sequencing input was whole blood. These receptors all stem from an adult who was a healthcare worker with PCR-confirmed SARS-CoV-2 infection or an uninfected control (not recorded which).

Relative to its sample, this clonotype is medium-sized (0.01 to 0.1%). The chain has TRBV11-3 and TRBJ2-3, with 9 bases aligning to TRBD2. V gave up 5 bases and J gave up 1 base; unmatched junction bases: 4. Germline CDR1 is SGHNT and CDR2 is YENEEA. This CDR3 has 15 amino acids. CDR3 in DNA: TGTGCCAGCAGCACTTTAGCGGGAGGCACAGATACGCAGTATTTT. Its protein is CASSTLAGGTDTQYF.

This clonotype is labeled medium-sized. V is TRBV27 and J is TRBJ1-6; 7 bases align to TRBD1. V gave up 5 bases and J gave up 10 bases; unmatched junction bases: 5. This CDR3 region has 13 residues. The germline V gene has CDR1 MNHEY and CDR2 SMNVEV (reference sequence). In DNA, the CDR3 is TGTGCCAGCAGTGATTACAGGGGCTCACCCCTCCACTTT. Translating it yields CASSDYRGSPLHF.

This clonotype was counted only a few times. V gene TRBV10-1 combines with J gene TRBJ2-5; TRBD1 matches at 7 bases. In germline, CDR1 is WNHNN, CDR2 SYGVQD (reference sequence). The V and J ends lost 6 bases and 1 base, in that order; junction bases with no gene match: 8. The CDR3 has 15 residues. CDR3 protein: CASSAARDSQETQYF. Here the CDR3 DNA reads TGCGCCAGCAGCGCAGCCCGGGACAGCCAAGAGACCCAGTACTTC.

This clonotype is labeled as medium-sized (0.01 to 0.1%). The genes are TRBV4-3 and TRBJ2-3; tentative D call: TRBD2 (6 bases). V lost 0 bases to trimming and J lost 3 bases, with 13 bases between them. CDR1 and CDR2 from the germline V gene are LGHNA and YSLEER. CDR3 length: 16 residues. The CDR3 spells CASSQDLWEATDTQYF. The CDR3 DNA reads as TGCGCCAGCAGCCAAGATCTGTGGGAGGCTACAGATACGCAGTATTTT.

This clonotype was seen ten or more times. The CDR3 region has the DNA TGTGCCAGCAGCTCCTCGAAGGCGGGCCAAACGTATACGCAGTATTTT. It is translated as CASSSSKAGQTYTQYF. V is TRBV7-2 and J is TRBJ2-3; maybe TRBD2 (5 bases). The CDR3 consists of 16 residues. CDR1 is SGHTA, CDR2 FQGNSA, per germline. V lost 4 bases and J lost 7, with 21 bases in between.